This T cell receptor beta chain derives from a study of blood T cell repertoires in COVID-19 (dated by TCRdb to the early 2020s). Context from the whole study: The collaborator samples originated in the United States, Italy and Spain and spanned the acute and convalescent phases of COVID-19. The material from the prospective study consisted of cDNA or gDNA derived from T cells, B-cell-depleted T cells, or PBMCs. The dataset comprised deeply sampled blood TCRbeta repertoires from subjects exposed to, actively infected with, or recovered from COVID-19. A freely available public database, intended as a resource for researchers studying the immune response to SARS-CoV-2, is where the repertoires were released. Samples were obtained from the ongoing ImmuneRACE study (first 160 participants) and from 950 to 1,500 subjects provided by 6 global collaborators. The sample metadata nearly always contained a de-identified subject ID, COVID-19 status, age in years and sex. Where HLA class I and class II types were available, the types were taken from metadata supplied by the sample provider, not from assay-based typing.

Concerning this clone: There is no known antigen for this receptor. Base qualities are missing; no much larger clone stands one base away.

The collaborating institutions used their own protocols to collect whole blood in K2EDTA tubes. Collaborator samples were shipped for TCRbeta analysis as frozen whole blood, isolated PBMCs, or DNA extracted from either sample type. TCRbeta CDR3 regions were amplified from genomic DNA by means of the immunoSEQ Assay, a bias-controlled multiplex PCR. In the original analysis: Nucleated cell counts per sample were estimated from amplification of reference gene primers within the assay. To quantify the absolute abundance of each unique TCRbeta CDR3 rearrangement, sequence reads were collapsed and filtered. For each sample, productive Simpson clonality was calculated by taking the square root of Simpson's diversity index across productive rearrangements. In its TCRdb copy, this immuneACCESS table keeps in-frame sequences only and misses some clones. Where compared with another copy, unresolved V genes explain less than half of these, and the others have no known cause. V, J and clone size are taken as reported in that table, and D and trimming were inferred from the DNA itself. The sample yields about 210,000 clones; 84% were counted once. Approximately 10% of the sample belongs to the ten largest clones.

Here is what the overall study found, with its caveats: The quantity of clinical and demographic metadata differed by source and by participant and was supplied without curation.

Sequences were obtained from peripheral blood. This receptor was obtained from a man in his fifties or sixties with active or convalescent COVID-19.

This receptor has the CDR3 CSVVQGAGQPQHF. The nucleotide sequence reads as follows: TGCAGCGTTGTGCAGGGGGCAGGACAGCCCCAGCATTTT. The receptor chain draws on TRBV29-1 and TRBJ1-5; TRBD1 agrees with 8 junctional bases. Reading the germline V gene gives CDR1 SQVTM and CDR2 ANQGSEA. The CDR3 measures 13 amino acids from cysteine to phenylalanine. The sequence is cut down to CDR3 DNA, 39 bases in frame from base 1. Trimming accounts for 4 bases at V and 7 bases at J, while the number of junction bases matched to no gene is 6.